These 19 T cell receptor beta chains were all obtained from the same sample, sequenced in a study of shared clonotypes between healthy human individuals. Libraries were prepared by immunoSEQ multiplex PCR; TCRdb keeps only in-frame clonotypes and omits some of them. The data contain roughly 660,000 clones, about nine tenths of them singletons. The sequenced sample was memory CD8+ T cells from PBMCs. The subset: CD45RO+ cells pooled with CCR7-negative TemRA cells. The receptors originated from a young man in good health. Some clones in this sample may be carry-over from other donors' samples.

This chain links TRBV4-1 with TRBJ2-5; D tentatively reads TRBD1 or TRBD2 (6 bases each). The germline V gene encodes CDR1 MGHRA and CDR2 YSYEKL. V shed 2 bases and J shed 3 bases, with 13 bases lying between them. The CDR3 contains 15 residues. As DNA, the CDR3 is TGCGCCAGCAGCCAAACCATTAGGGGGGAAGAGACCCAGTACTTC. This gives the protein CASSQTIRGEETQYF.

The rearrangement joins TRBV19 to TRBJ2-2, with D maybe TRBD1 (5 bases). CDR3 length: 17 amino acids. Germline V gene sequence: CDR1 LNHDA, CDR2 SQIVND (reference sequence). Trimming took off 7 bases at V and 3 bases at J, with 21 bases between the two ends. The CDR3 DNA reads TGTGCCAGTACCTCTTTCCGGGCCTGGGGCGACACCGGGGAGCTGTTTTTT. It encodes CASTSFRAWGDTGELFF.

J is TRBJ1-6 and V is TRBV6-5; a weak D match, TRBD1 (6 bases). Trimming removed 2 bases at V and 5 bases at J, with 10 bases between. The length of the CDR3 is 15 residues. The germline CDR1 and CDR2 sequences are MNHEY and SVGAGI. The CDR3 is CASSYRTEDNSPLHF. The CDR3 DNA reads as TGTGCCAGCAGTTACAGGACAGAAGATAATTCACCCCTCCACTTT.

The gene calls are TRBV7-6 and TRBJ2-7; maybe TRBD1 (5 bases). Germline V gene data show CDR1 as SGHVS and CDR2 as FNYEAQ. V lost 4 bases, J lost 2 bases, and 9 bases lay in between. The CDR3 spans 13 residues. The CDR3 coding sequence is TGTGCCAGCAGCTACCACAGGACCTACGAGCAGTACTTC. This gives the protein CASSYHRTYEQYF.

The rearrangement links TRBV13 to TRBJ2-7; D not resolved. The CDR3 spans 12 residues. In germline, CDR1 is PRHDT, CDR2 FYEKMQ (reference sequence). V was clipped by 4 bases and J by 6 bases, with 10 bases between them. The CDR3, as DNA: TGTGCCAGCAGCTCAGCGTTAACCGAGCAGTACTTC. Residues: CASSSALTEQYF.

This chain links TRBV5-4 with TRBJ2-7; D is perhaps TRBD1 or TRBD2 (5 bases each). V was clipped by 5 bases and J by 2 bases, with 8 bases between them. CDR3 length: 12 residues. Germline-derived CDR1 and CDR2 are SGHNT and YYREEE (reference sequence). The CDR3, as DNA: TGTGCCAGCAGGGGGGAGACCTACGAGCAGTACTTC. Translation gives CASRGETYEQYF.

In its sample, this clone was seen a few times. This chain uses TRBV11-3 with TRBJ1-1; D is unresolved. With 0 bases removed from V and 3 bases from J, the gap between germline ends came to 14 bases. CDR3 size: 16 residues. CDR1 SGHNT and CDR2 YENEEA come from the germline V gene. The CDR3 sequence: CASSLDPVVGDTEAFF. CDR3 coding DNA: TGTGCCAGCAGCTTAGATCCGGTCGTTGGGGACACTGAAGCTTTCTTT.

The V call is TRBV25-1, the J call TRBJ1-2; TRBD1 agrees at 8 bases. This CDR3 spans 15 amino acids. Trimming cost V 5 bases and J 2 bases; bases outside gene matches: 7. Germline values: CDR1 MGHDK, CDR2 SYGVNS. The CDR3 DNA is TGTGCCAGCAGTCCCGACAGGGGAGGGAACTATGGCTACACCTTC. This translates into CASSPDRGGNYGYTF.

The chain is built from TRBV5-5 and TRBJ2-7, with 9 positions matching TRBD1. Per the germline V gene, CDR1 is SGHKS and CDR2 is YYEKEE (reference sequence). V lost 9 bases, J lost 6 bases, and 4 bases stayed unmatched. This CDR3 is 11 amino acids long. CDR3 bases: TGTGCCACTACAGGGGGCTCCGAGCAGTACTTC. It specifies CATTGGSEQYF.

CDR3 loop: CASSASRDRGQDYGYTF. For the CDR3, the DNA is TGTGCCAGCAGCGCGTCCCGGGACAGGGGGCAGGACTATGGCTACACCTTC. The chain employs TRBV9 and TRBJ1-2, with 12 bases fitting TRBD1. V lost 3 bases and J lost 3; bases outside the gene matches: 9. Per the germline V gene, CDR1 is SGDLS and CDR2 is YYNGEE. This CDR3 has 17 amino acids. The full variable domain, with the rest looked up from reference TRBV9 and TRBJ1-2, is DSGVTQTPKHLITATGQRVTLRCSPRSGDLSVYWYQQSLDQGLQFLIQYYNGEERAKGNILERFSAQQFPDLHSELNLSSLELGDSALYFCASSASRDRGQDYGYTFGSGTRLTVV.

The chain's CDR3 is CASSLELSSYEQYF. Written as DNA, the CDR3 is TGCGCCAGCAGCTTGGAGCTGAGCTCCTACGAGCAGTACTTC. The rearrangement uses TRBV5-1 and TRBJ2-7; no firm D call. Germline assignment: CDR1 SGHRS and CDR2 YFSETQ. The CDR3 has 14 residues. Trimming cost V 0 bases and J 0 bases, with 7 bases left between them.

This clone showed up just a few times. This chain links TRBV27 with TRBJ1-6; D is possibly TRBD1 (6 bases). The CDR3 loop spans 16 amino acids. Germline CDR1 reads MNHEY; CDR2 reads SMNVEV (reference sequence). V gave up 5 bases and J gave up 6 bases, with 17 bases separating them. The CDR3 here is CASSGGRNGPNSPLHF. The CDR3 DNA reads as TGTGCCAGCAGTGGGGGCAGAAATGGTCCTAATTCACCCCTCCACTTT.

To note about this clone: The sample has other DNA sequences that encode this CDR3 too. The genes are TRBV5-1 and TRBJ1-1, with a tentative D call TRBD1 (5 bases). This CDR3 comprises 14 residues. The V gene lost 0 bases and the J gene lost 4 bases, with 10 bases spanning the gap. CDR1 is SGHRS, CDR2 YFSETQ, per germline. CDR3 sequence (DNA): TGCGCCAGCAGCTTGGAGGGGACCGGCACTGAAGCTTTCTTT. Amino acids: CASSLEGTGTEAFF. Drawing the rest from reference TRBV5-1 and TRBJ1-1, the complete variable domain is KAGVTQTPRYLIKTRGQQVTLSCSPISGHRSVSWYQQTPGQGLQFLFEYFSETQRNKGNFPGRFSGRQFSNSRSEMNVSTLELGDSALYLCASSLEGTGTEAFFGQGTRLTVV.

This rearrangement joins TRBV7-6 to TRBJ2-2, with 10 bases aligning to TRBD1. V trimming: 8 bases; J trimming: 6 bases; junction bases outside the gene matches: 12. CDR3 length: 16 residues. From germline, CDR1 is SGHVS and CDR2 FNYEAQ. The CDR3 is CASGQSGTGVPGELFF. CDR3 nucleotides: TGTGCCAGCGGCCAGTCAGGGACAGGGGTGCCCGGGGAGCTGTTTTTT.

The sample holds one count of this clone. This chain uses TRBV29-1 with TRBJ2-7; D not certain. The CDR3 spans 11 residues. V was cut by 6 bases and J by 8 bases, with 14 bases left in between. Germline V lookup: CDR1 SQVTM, CDR2 ANQGSEA. The CDR3 here is CSVPDSGQQYF. CDR3 DNA: TGCAGCGTCCCCGACTCTGGGCAGCAGTACTTC.

J is TRBJ1-4 and V is TRBV27, with 7 positions matching TRBD1. Germline-derived CDR1 and CDR2 are MNHEY and SMNVEV (reference sequence). The CDR3 sequence is 14 residues long. Trimming at V came to 3 bases and at J to 8 bases, leaving 6 bases not matched to a gene. The CDR3 here is CASSFTGTVEKLFF. The DNA for the CDR3 is TGTGCCAGCAGTTTCACCGGGACAGTCGAAAAACTGTTTTTT.

The V gene is TRBV28, the J gene TRBJ2-6, with D perhaps matching TRBD1 (6 bases). Germline assignment: CDR1 MDHEN and CDR2 SYDVKM. The V end lost 7 bases, the J end lost 0 bases, and 19 bases lay between the germline ends. The CDR3 loop spans 18 amino acids. In DNA, the CDR3 is TGTGCCAGCACCCAGGGGTACAGGCGAATCTCTGGGGCCAACGTCCTGACTTTC. As protein: CASTQGYRRISGANVLTF.

The genes are TRBV30 and TRBJ2-7, with 11 positions matching TRBD1. V gave up 2 bases and J gave up 0 bases; unmatched junction bases: 3. Germline V CDR1 and CDR2: GTSNPN, SVGIG (reference sequence). The CDR3 is 15 residues long. The CDR3 loop reads CAWSLGTGGSYEQYF. CDR3 nucleotide sequence: TGTGCCTGGAGTTTAGGGACAGGGGGCTCCTACGAGCAGTACTTC.

This chain uses TRBV2 with TRBJ1-2; 8 bases agree with TRBD1. Unmatched junction bases numbered 13, after V lost 6 bases and J lost 4 bases. This CDR3 contains 16 residues. CDR1 is SNHLY, CDR2 FYNNEI, per germline. Written as DNA, the CDR3 is TGTGCCAGCAGAAGCGTTGACAGGGGATTGTCCTATGGCTACACCTTC. Amino acid sequence: CASRSVDRGLSYGYTF.